A selection of T cell receptor beta chains follows, all from one sample in a study of Ad26.COV2.S vaccination and SARS-CoV-2 variants. Sequencing was performed with immunoSEQ multiplex PCR; in TCRdb, only in-frame clones are kept and a portion is missing. The sample has 300,000 to 350,000 clones; about 85% are singletons. The specimen was peripheral blood, collected in a trial of Ad26.COV2.S vaccine versus placebo. These receptors were taken from a person aged 18-60 years who received the Ad26.COV2.S COVID-19 vaccine or a placebo. CDR3s include the opening cysteine and the closing phenylalanine or tryptophan. D genes are given only for firm matches. Clone size is not always given. Where it is, it says once, few, many or a class for expanded clones.

v_gene: TRBV30; d_gene: .; j_gene: TRBJ1-4; abundance: .; len: 12; CDR3aa: CAWWAAGEKLFF; CDR3nt: TGTGCCTGGTGGGCAGCCGGTGAAAAACTGTTTTTT
v_gene: TRBV6-1; d_gene: TRBD2; j_gene: TRBJ2-7; abundance: .; len: 15; CDR3aa: CASSDLASGIYEQYF; CDR3nt: TGTGCCAGCAGTGATCTGGCTAGCGGGATCTACGAGCAGTACTTC
v_gene: TRBV20-1; d_gene: .; j_gene: TRBJ1-5; abundance: .; len: 11; CDR3aa: CSARPLGAQHF; CDR3nt: TGCAGTGCTAGACCCCTCGGAGCCCAGCATTTT
v_gene: TRBV10-3; d_gene: .; j_gene: TRBJ2-3; abundance: .; len: 12; CDR3aa: CAISELQDTQYF; CDR3nt: TGTGCCATCAGTGAACTACAGGATACGCAGTATTTT
v_gene: TRBV4-3; d_gene: .; j_gene: TRBJ1-4; abundance: .; len: 15; CDR3aa: CASSQVPGVSEKLFF; CDR3nt: TGCGCCAGCAGCCAAGTTCCGGGTGTGAGTGAAAAACTGTTTTTT
v_gene: TRBV28; d_gene: TRBD2; j_gene: TRBJ2-7; abundance: .; len: 16; CDR3aa: CASSSRLAGTYYEQYF; CDR3nt: TGTGCCAGCAGTTCTCGACTAGCGGGAACATACTACGAGCAGTACTTC
v_gene: TRBV15; d_gene: .; j_gene: TRBJ1-6; abundance: .; len: 16; CDR3aa: CATSRVRSGYRSPLHF; CDR3nt: TGTGCCACCAGCAGAGTCAGGTCAGGGTATCGATCACCCCTCCACTTT
v_gene: TRBV6-5; d_gene: .; j_gene: TRBJ1-5; abundance: .; len: 13; CDR3aa: CATRTVGNQPQHF; CDR3nt: TGTGCCACCCGGACCGTGGGCAATCAGCCCCAGCATTTT
v_gene: TRBV6-5; d_gene: .; j_gene: TRBJ1-5; abundance: .; len: 14; CDR3aa: CASSPGGLNQPQHF; CDR3nt: TGTGCCAGCAGCCCGGGGGGCCTCAATCAGCCCCAGCATTTT
v_gene: TRBV28; d_gene: .; j_gene: TRBJ2-7; abundance: .; len: 15; CDR3aa: CASSLLSRISYEQYF; CDR3nt: TGTGCCAGCAGTTTATTGAGTCGGATCTCCTACGAGCAGTACTTC
v_gene: TRBV18; d_gene: .; j_gene: TRBJ1-3; abundance: .; len: 14; CDR3aa: CASSPQGLGNTIYF; CDR3nt: TGTGCCAGCTCACCACAGGGCCTTGGAAACACCATATATTTT
v_gene: TRBV18; d_gene: TRBD1; j_gene: TRBJ2-7; abundance: .; len: 13; CDR3aa: CASSPRQGDEQYF; CDR3nt: TGTGCCAGCTCACCACGACAGGGCGACGAGCAGTACTTC
v_gene: TRBV27; d_gene: TRBD1; j_gene: TRBJ2-7; abundance: .; len: 19; CDR3aa: CASSLDRGCPCWTYYEQYF; CDR3nt: TGTGCCAGCAGCCTAGACAGGGGCTGTCCTTGTTGGACCTACTACGAGCAGTACTTC
v_gene: TRBV5-4; d_gene: .; j_gene: TRBJ1-6; abundance: .; len: 13; CDR3aa: CASSLDRPPPLHF; CDR3nt: TGTGCCAGCAGCTTGGATCGACCTCCACCCCTCCACTTT
v_gene: TRBV9; d_gene: .; j_gene: TRBJ2-1; abundance: .; len: 14; CDR3aa: CASTPEGAYNEQFF; CDR3nt: TGTGCCAGCACCCCAGAGGGGGCCTACAATGAGCAGTTCTTC
v_gene: TRBV7-9; d_gene: .; j_gene: TRBJ2-7; abundance: .; len: 14; CDR3aa: CASSLMTGPYEQYF; CDR3nt: TGTGCCAGCAGCTTAATGACAGGCCCCTACGAGCAGTACTTC
v_gene: TRBV2; d_gene: .; j_gene: TRBJ1-6; abundance: .; len: 18; CDR3aa: CASSEWGRTRTRNSPLHF; CDR3nt: TGTGCCAGCAGTGAATGGGGCAGGACCCGAACACGTAATTCACCCCTCCACTTT
v_gene: TRBV4-2; d_gene: TRBD2; j_gene: TRBJ2-2; abundance: .; len: 14; CDR3aa: CASSQGGLAGELFF; CDR3nt: TGTGCCAGCAGCCAAGGAGGACTAGCCGGGGAGCTGTTTTTT
v_gene: TRBV27; d_gene: TRBD2; j_gene: TRBJ2-7; abundance: .; len: 20; CDR3aa: CASSLSMLVTSGTPPYEQYF; CDR3nt: TGTGCCAGCAGTTTATCGATGCTAGTAACTAGCGGGACACCGCCCTACGAGCAGTACTTC
v_gene: TRBV27; d_gene: TRBD1; j_gene: TRBJ1-1; abundance: .; len: 16; CDR3aa: CASSQRTGGGSTEAFF; CDR3nt: TGTGCCAGCAGCCAGAGGACAGGCGGGGGTTCCACTGAAGCTTTCTTT
v_gene: TRBV25-1; d_gene: TRBD1; j_gene: TRBJ1-1; abundance: once; len: 13; CDR3aa: CASSRQGNTEAFF; CDR3nt: TGTGCCAGCAGTCGACAGGGAAACACTGAAGCTTTCTTT
v_gene: TRBV3-1/TRBV3-2; d_gene: .; j_gene: TRBJ2-1; abundance: .; len: 19; CDR3aa: CASSQASNGQVGFYNEQFF; CDR3nt: TGTGCCAGCAGCCAAGCCAGCAACGGACAAGTGGGATTTTACAATGAGCAGTTCTTC
v_gene: TRBV5-4; d_gene: TRBD2; j_gene: TRBJ2-1; abundance: .; len: 14; CDR3aa: CASTGLAGGNEQFF; CDR3nt: TGTGCCAGCACCGGACTAGCGGGAGGAAATGAGCAGTTCTTC
v_gene: TRBV19; d_gene: .; j_gene: TRBJ1-5; abundance: .; len: 15; CDR3aa: CASSMSQGSNQPQHF; CDR3nt: TGTGCCAGTAGTATGAGCCAAGGGAGCAATCAGCCCCAGCATTTT
v_gene: TRBV5-1; d_gene: .; j_gene: TRBJ2-7; abundance: .; len: 14; CDR3aa: CASREGTSLWEQYF; CDR3nt: TGCGCCAGCAGGGAAGGGACTTCCCTATGGGAGCAGTACTTC
v_gene: TRBV5-1; d_gene: .; j_gene: TRBJ2-3; abundance: .; len: 15; CDR3aa: CASSLISGSTDTQYF; CDR3nt: TGCGCCAGCAGCTTGATTAGCGGAAGCACAGATACGCAGTATTTT
v_gene: TRBV27; d_gene: .; j_gene: TRBJ2-3; abundance: once; len: 15; CDR3aa: CASSLQDGGLDTQYF; CDR3nt: TGTGCCAGCAGTTTACAAGACGGGGGGCTAGATACGCAGTATTTT